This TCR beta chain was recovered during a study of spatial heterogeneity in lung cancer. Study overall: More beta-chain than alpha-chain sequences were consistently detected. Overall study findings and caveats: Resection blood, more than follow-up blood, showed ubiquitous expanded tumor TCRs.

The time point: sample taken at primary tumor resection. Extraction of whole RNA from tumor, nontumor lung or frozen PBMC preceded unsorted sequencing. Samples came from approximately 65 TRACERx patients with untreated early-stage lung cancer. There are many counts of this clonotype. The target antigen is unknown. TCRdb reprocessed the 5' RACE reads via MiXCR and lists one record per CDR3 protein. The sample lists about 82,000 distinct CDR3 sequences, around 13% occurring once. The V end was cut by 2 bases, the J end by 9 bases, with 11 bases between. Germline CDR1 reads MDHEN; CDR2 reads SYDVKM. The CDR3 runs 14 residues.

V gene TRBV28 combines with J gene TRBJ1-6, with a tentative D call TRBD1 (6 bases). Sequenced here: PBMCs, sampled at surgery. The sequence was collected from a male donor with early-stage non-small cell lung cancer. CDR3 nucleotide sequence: TGTGCCAGCAGTTTACCAGGACAGACTTCACCCCTCCACTTT. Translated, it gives CASSLPGQTSPLHF.